The TCR beta chain described here comes from a study of OX40 agonist ivuxolimab in advanced cancers. For the study at large: Enrollees could have had prior anti-PD-1, anti-PD-L1 or anti-CTLA-4 therapy, which approximately 38% had received.

Generated by immunoSEQ multiplex PCR, the TCRdb table keeps only in-frame clones and is missing some. The sample includes 98,000 or so clones, roughly nine tenths of them seen just once. Per germline, CDR1 SEHNR and CDR2 FQNEAQ (reference sequence). The CDR3 totals 15 residues. After removal of 5 bases from V and 6 bases from J, the junction contained 4 bases not matched to a gene. Enrollment shut out patients with autoimmune disease history or systemic immunosuppression. Sequenced material: CD4+ or CD8+ T cells sorted from blood, taken in a trial of the OX40 agonist ivuxolimab. V usage is TRBV7-9 and J usage is TRBJ2-2, with 12 bases identical to TRBD2. The receptor was isolated from an adult with an advanced solid tumor such as melanoma, head and neck, liver or kidney cancer. CDR3 bases: TGTGCCAGCAGCCTCCTAGCGGGAGGGTCCGGGGAGCTGTTTTTT. Protein: CASSLLAGGSGELFF.